Below, 4 T cell receptor beta chains from the same sample are listed, as sequenced in a study of cytomegalovirus exposure and HLA in healthy donors. This PCR relied on a set of 60 Vbeta primers and 13 Jbeta primers. The protocol was immunoSEQ multiplex PCR, while the TCRdb copy is restricted to in-frame clones and leaves out a portion. This sample carries about 130,000 clones, approximately 82% of them seen once, and the ten largest clones take around 3%. The specimen sequenced was PBMCs. Every receptor here comes from a boy under 10 years old in good health and CMV-seronegative.

In this sample, this clone turned up once. The chain has TRBV7-9 and TRBJ1-2; D gene uncertain. Trimming took 3 bases from V and 2 from J, leaving 7 bases between them. The CDR3 runs to 13 residues. Germline-derived CDR1 and CDR2 are SEHNR and FQNEAQ (reference sequence). CDR3 region: CASSFGTNYGYTF. CDR3 nucleotide sequence: TGTGCCAGCAGCTTTGGCACCAACTATGGCTACACCTTC. The whole variable domain, filled in from reference TRBV7-9 and TRBJ1-2, reads DTGVSQNPRHKITKRGQNVTFRCDPISEHNRLYWYRQTLGQGPEFLTYFQNEAQLEKSRLLSDRFSAERPKGSFSTLEIQRTEQGDSAMYLCASSFGTNYGYTFGSGTRLTVV.

The chain uses TRBV29-1 and TRBJ2-7, with a tentative D call TRBD1 (5 bases). Trimming took 0 bases from V and 1 from J, leaving 10 bases between them. Germline V gene data show CDR1 as SQVTM and CDR2 as ANQGSEA. The CDR3 is 14 amino acids. The CDR3 loop is CSVEDRVGSYEQYF. The CDR3, as DNA: TGCAGCGTTGAAGACAGGGTAGGATCCTACGAGCAGTACTTC.

The J gene is TRBJ1-2, the V gene TRBV9, with 10 bases fitting TRBD1. The CDR3 runs 17 residues. J gave up 6 bases and V 0 bases, and 11 bases lay outside the gene matches. Germline V gives CDR1 SGDLS, CDR2 YYNGEE. The chain's CDR3 is CASSVGAMGTGDHGYTF. The DNA of the CDR3 is TGTGCCAGCAGCGTAGGAGCTATGGGGACAGGGGATCATGGCTACACCTTC. Filled out from reference TRBV9 and TRBJ1-2, the complete variable domain reads DSGVTQTPKHLITATGQRVTLRCSPRSGDLSVYWYQQSLDQGLQFLIQYYNGEERAKGNILERFSAQQFPDLHSELNLSSLELGDSALYFCASSVGAMGTGDHGYTFGSGTRLTVV.

This clone was counted once. The chain uses TRBV21-1 and TRBJ2-7; the tabulated D call, TRBD1, remains unverified against the DNA. TRBV21-1 is labeled a pseudogene. The CDR3 sequence is 14 residues long. Here the CDR3 reads CASSKDRGAHEQYV. CDR3 DNA: TGTGCCAGCAGCAAGGACAGGGGCGCCCACGAGCAGTACGTC.